These 10 T cell receptor beta chains were sequenced from one sample in a study of control samples from healthy donors and cancer patients. TCRdb's table, derived via immunoSEQ multiplex PCR, lists solely in-frame clones and lacks some. The sample has over 150,000 clones; around 91% are singletons. Source material: blood. Receptors originate from a woman between 45 and 60 years old in good health.

V and J are TRBV29-1 and TRBJ1-4; the D gene is possibly TRBD1 (6 bases). Trimming cost V 5 bases and J 4 bases, with 17 bases left between them. CDR3 length: 15 amino acids. Germline CDR1 and CDR2: SQVTM and ANQGSEA. The CDR3 DNA reads TGCAGCGTTCTTAGAGGGGGGCCTATTAATGAAAAACTGTTTTTT. Its protein product is CSVLRGGPINEKLFF. The full variable domain, in which reference TRBV29-1 and TRBJ1-4 provide the parts outside the CDR3, is SAVISQKPSRDICQRGTSLTIQCQVDSQVTMMFWYRQQPGQSLTLIATANQGSEATYESGFVIDKFPISRPNLTFSTLTVSNMSPEDSSIYLCSVLRGGPINEKLFFGSGTQLSVL.

This clone was counted between two and nine times. The rearrangement joins TRBV3-1 (or the pseudogene TRBV3-2) to TRBJ2-7, with D tentatively TRBD1 or TRBD2 (6 bases each). The V end lost 4 bases, the J end lost 5 bases, and 18 bases lay between the germline ends. From germline, CDR1 is LGHDT and CDR2 YNNKEL (reference sequence). CDR3 length equals 15 residues. The CDR3: CASSPRPGGFHEQYF. The CDR3, as DNA: TGTGCCAGCAGCCCAAGGCCCGGGGGCTTCCACGAGCAGTACTTC.

The J gene is TRBJ2-7, the V gene TRBV5-5; TRBD2 matches at 8 bases. V gave up 6 bases and J gave up 7 bases; unmatched junction bases: 15. Germline assignment: CDR1 SGHKS and CDR2 YYEKEE (reference sequence). The CDR3 covers 15 residues. CDR3 loop: CASTNPTGLAGEQYF. The CDR3 DNA is TGTGCCAGCACCAACCCAACAGGGTTAGCGGGGGAGCAGTACTTC. Using reference TRBV5-5 and TRBJ2-7 for the parts outside the CDR3, the full variable domain is DAGVTQSPTHLIKTRGQQVTLRCSPISGHKSVSWYQQVLGQGPQFIFQYYEKEERGRGNFPDRFSARQFPNYSSELNVNALLLGDSALYLCASTNPTGLAGEQYFGPGTRLTVT.

The sample holds a few counts of this clone. V usage is TRBV7-2 and J usage is TRBJ2-1; D uncertain. V was trimmed by 4 bases and J by 6 bases, leaving 25 bases between them. The length of the CDR3 is 18 residues. The V gene's germline CDR1 is SGHTA and CDR2 FQGNSA. Written as DNA, the CDR3 is TGTGCCAGCAGCTATCGGCACCGCGAAGACCGGATACCCAATGAGCAGTTCTTC. It yields the protein CASSYRHREDRIPNEQFF.

The chain has TRBV6-2 or TRBV6-3 and TRBJ2-3; D remains ambiguous. Germline V gene lookup returns CDR1 MNHEY and CDR2 SVGEGT. The CDR3 spans 14 residues. V was cut by 3 bases and J by 0 bases, with 7 bases left in between. The CDR3 loop is CASSYTDSTDTQYF. CDR3 coding DNA: TGTGCCAGCAGTTATACGGACAGCACAGATACGCAGTATTTT.

This chain joins TRBV5-4 and TRBJ2-5; 12 bases are shared with TRBD2. Trimming took 3 bases from V and 0 from J; bases not matched to a gene: 3. Germline V gene sequence: CDR1 SGHNT, CDR2 YYREEE (reference sequence). The CDR3 totals 16 residues. CDR3 in DNA: TGTGCCAGCAGCTCTAGACTAGCGGGGGACCAAGAGACCCAGTACTTC. Amino acid sequence: CASSSRLAGDQETQYF.

This clone was counted between two and nine times. This chain joins TRBV3-1 (or the pseudogene TRBV3-2) and TRBJ1-2; 7 positions match TRBD1. Trimming at V came to 2 bases and at J to 8 bases, leaving 8 bases not matched to a gene. The germline V gene has CDR1 LGHDT and CDR2 YNNKEL (reference sequence). The CDR3 runs to 14 residues. CDR3 protein: CASSQTTGFNGYTF. The CDR3 nucleotides are TGTGCCAGCAGCCAAACGACAGGGTTTAACGGCTACACCTTC.

This rearrangement joins TRBV3-1 (or the pseudogene TRBV3-2) to TRBJ1-1; 10 bases align to TRBD1. V shed 1 base and J 5 bases; nucleotides not matched to a gene: 1. The CDR3 is 14 residues long. From germline, CDR1 is LGHDT and CDR2 YNNKEL (reference sequence). This CDR3 reads CASSQGTGGTEAFF. The CDR3 nucleotides read TGTGCCAGCAGCCAAGGGACAGGGGGGACTGAAGCTTTCTTT.

V gene TRBV4-1 combines with J gene TRBJ1-5; TRBD1 matches 8 bases. V lost 0 bases to trimming and J lost 5 bases; unmatched junction nucleotides: 9. The CDR3 extends over 17 amino acids. Germline lookup yields CDR1 MGHRA and CDR2 YSYEKL. The CDR3 DNA reads as TGCGCCAGCAGCCAAGAAGCACGGGACAGGAGGGATCAGCCCCAGCATTTT. Its translation is CASSQEARDRRDQPQHF.

This chain connects TRBV24-1 to TRBJ2-3; possible D gene TRBD2, 5 bases. Germline CDR1 KGHDR, CDR2 SFDVKD. The CDR3 is 15 amino acids. Trimming took 3 bases from V and 3 from J, leaving 12 bases between them. The CDR3 here is CATSDRGSRTDTQYF. CDR3 nucleotides: TGTGCCACCAGTGATCGAGGGAGTAGAACAGATACGCAGTATTTT.